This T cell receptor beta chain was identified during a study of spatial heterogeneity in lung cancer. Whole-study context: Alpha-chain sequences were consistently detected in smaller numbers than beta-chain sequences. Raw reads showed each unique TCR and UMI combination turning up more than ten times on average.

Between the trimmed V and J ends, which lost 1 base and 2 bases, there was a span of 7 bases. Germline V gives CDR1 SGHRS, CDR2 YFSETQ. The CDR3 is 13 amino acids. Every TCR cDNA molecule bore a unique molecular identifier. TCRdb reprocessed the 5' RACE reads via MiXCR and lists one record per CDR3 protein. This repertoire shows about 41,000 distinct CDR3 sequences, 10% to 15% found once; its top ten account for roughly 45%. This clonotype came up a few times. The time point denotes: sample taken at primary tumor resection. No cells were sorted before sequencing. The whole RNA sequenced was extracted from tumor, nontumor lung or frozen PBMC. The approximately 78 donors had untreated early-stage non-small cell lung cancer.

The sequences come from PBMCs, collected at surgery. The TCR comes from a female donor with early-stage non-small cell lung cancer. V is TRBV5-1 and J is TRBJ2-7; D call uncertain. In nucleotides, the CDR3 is TGCGCCAGCAGCTTGCGCCCCACCTACGAGCAGTACTTC. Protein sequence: CASSLRPTYEQYF.